The sequence of this T cell receptor beta chain was determined in a study of blood T cell repertoires in COVID-19. Study-wide context: Samples representing acute and convalescent COVID-19 were sourced from the United States, Italy and Spain. The analysed material was cDNA or gDNA that came from T cells, B-cell-depleted T cells, or PBMCs.

V lost 4 bases to trimming and J lost 3 bases, with 13 bases between them. The germline V gene has CDR1 MNHEY and CDR2 SVGEGT. The CDR3 contains 15 residues. Authors' analysis steps: Cell counts per sample came from amplifying reference gene primers. Produced via immunoSEQ multiplex PCR; TCRdb's table is partial and in-frame only. That table gives V, J and clone size, and the DNA gave D and trimming. Of some 370,000 clones in the sample, 90% are singletons; the top ten hold 6.5%. Sequenced: peripheral blood. This receptor was identified in a man aged 18 to 30 with active or convalescent COVID-19. The chain recombines TRBV6-2 or TRBV6-3 with TRBJ1-5; D not resolved. The CDR3 sequence: CASSSDGGFNQPQHF. The CDR3 DNA is TGTGCCAGCAGTTCCGACGGAGGATTCAATCAGCCCCAGCATTTT.